The 21 T cell receptor beta chains in this list originate from one sample, sequenced in a study of T cell responses to AZD1222 COVID-19 vaccine. The table came from immunoSEQ multiplex PCR; TCRdb's copy has only in-frame clones and leaves some out. The sample lists about 110,000 clones; around 82% were seen once. The sample here was peripheral blood, taken on day 0 of AZD1222 vaccination. All receptors come from an adult in good health.

V and J are TRBV28 and TRBJ1-2, with D possibly being TRBD1 (5 bases). The germline gives CDR1 MDHEN, CDR2 SYDVKM. This CDR3 has 16 amino acids. V shed 4 bases and J shed 6 bases, with 21 bases lying between them. Written as DNA, the CDR3 is TGTGCCAGCAGTTCACCGGGGACGGGGGTTTACGATGGCTACACCTTC. Translated, it gives CASSSPGTGVYDGYTF.

This clone occurred a few times. The rearrangement links TRBV5-6 to TRBJ2-1, with 10 nucleotides matching TRBD2. Per the germline V gene, CDR1 is SGHDT and CDR2 is YYEEEE. The V gene end was trimmed by 5 bases and the J gene end by 4 bases; junction bases not matched to a gene: 9. The CDR3 runs to 16 residues. The CDR3 region is CASRPGTSVVYNEQFF. CDR3 nucleotides: TGTGCCAGCAGACCCGGGACTAGCGTCGTGTACAATGAGCAGTTCTTC.

Comments on this clone: This same CDR3 is encoded by further DNA sequences in the sample. This chain links TRBV28 with TRBJ1-5; D is unclear. In germline, CDR1 is MDHEN, CDR2 SYDVKM. CDR3 size: 12 residues. V was trimmed by 6 bases and J by 1 base, leaving 4 bases between them. DNA for the CDR3: TGTGCCAGCAGGGGGAGCAATCAGCCCCAGCATTTT. Its translation is CASRGSNQPQHF.

This chain links TRBV2 with TRBJ2-5; the D is unclear. V lost 6 bases and J lost 5, with 16 bases in between. The germline V gene has CDR1 SNHLY and CDR2 FYNNEI. The CDR3 runs to 14 residues. In DNA form, the CDR3 reads TGTGCCAGCAGCCCTTTGACGGTTTTCGAGACCCAGTACTTC. The encoded protein is CASSPLTVFETQYF.

V usage is TRBV11-2 and J usage is TRBJ2-1; 15 nucleotides line up with TRBD2. Germline V lookup: CDR1 SGHAT, CDR2 FQNNGV. V shed 5 bases and J 7 bases; nucleotides not matched to a gene: 6. The CDR3 is 16 amino acids. The CDR3 loop reads CASSLLGTSGRNEQFF. CDR3 bases: TGTGCCAGCAGCCTACTAGGGACTAGCGGGAGGAATGAGCAGTTCTTC.

The V call is TRBV5-8, the J call TRBJ2-7; D is uncertain. The CDR3 contains 15 residues. Germline assignment: CDR1 SGHTS and CDR2 YDEGEE. The ends were cut back, 4 bases at V and 0 bases at J, with 14 bases in the middle. The CDR3 loop is CASSPRSRSSYEQYF. The CDR3, as DNA: TGTGCCAGCAGCCCCCGTTCGAGGAGCTCCTACGAGCAGTACTTC.

The chain combines TRBV2 with TRBJ1-5, with unresolved D. Trimming pared 5 bases from V and 3 bases from J, leaving 8 bases between. The germline V gene encodes CDR1 SNHLY and CDR2 FYNNEI. The CDR3 runs to 13 residues. The CDR3 loop reads CASSNRFNQPQHF. The CDR3 coding sequence is TGTGCCAGCAGTAATAGGTTCAATCAGCCCCAGCATTTT. Complete variable domain (other parts from reference TRBV2 and TRBJ1-5): EPEVTQTPSHQVTQMGQEVILRCVPISNHLYFYWYRQILGQKVEFLVSFYNNEISEKSEIFDDQFSVERPDGSNFTLKIRSTKLEDSAMYFCASSNRFNQPQHFGDGTRLSIL.

The J gene is TRBJ2-2, the V gene TRBV9, with 14 bases lining up with TRBD2. CDR1 is SGDLS, CDR2 YYNGEE, per germline. The CDR3 covers 19 residues. V lost 3 bases and J lost 2; bases outside the gene matches: 9. CDR3 protein: CASSGSGTSGRRNTGELFF. The CDR3 coding sequence is TGTGCCAGCAGCGGGAGCGGGACTAGCGGGAGACGAAACACCGGGGAGCTGTTTTTT.

There are a few counts of this clone. V usage is TRBV4-3 and J usage is TRBJ2-7; tentatively, D is TRBD2 (6 bases). The germline CDR1 and CDR2 sequences are LGHNA and YSLEER. This CDR3 spans 13 amino acids. V gave up 3 bases and J gave up 3 bases, with 9 bases separating them. CDR3 in DNA: TGCGCCAGCAGCCACGGGGGAGGCTACGAGCAGTACTTC. This translates into CASSHGGGYEQYF.

CDR3: CASRRRAPNQPQHF. In DNA, the CDR3 is TGTGCCAGCAGACGTAGGGCTCCCAATCAGCCCCAGCATTTT. This chain joins TRBV28 and TRBJ1-5, with unresolved D. Trimming removed 6 bases from V and 3 bases from J, with 12 bases in between. From germline, CDR1 is MDHEN and CDR2 SYDVKM. The CDR3 length is 14 residues.

This clone is a singleton in its sample. This chain uses TRBV7-9 with TRBJ2-3, with 7 bases fitting TRBD2. The CDR3 contains 15 residues. Germline V gene data show CDR1 as SEHNR and CDR2 as FQNEAQ (reference sequence). With V trimmed by 6 bases and J by 0 bases, 6 bases remained unmatched. In DNA form, the CDR3 reads TGTGCCAGCAGAGGAAGCGGGATTAGCACAGATACGCAGTATTTT. It yields the protein CASRGSGISTDTQYF.

This clone is a singleton in its sample. The gene calls are TRBV18 and TRBJ2-5; D is possibly TRBD1 (6 bases). The CDR3 has 15 residues. V shed 4 bases and J shed 2 bases, with 14 bases lying between them. Per the germline V gene, CDR1 is KGHSH and CDR2 is LQKENI. The CDR3 reads CASSRDKGRQETQYF. CDR3 sequence (DNA): TGTGCCAGCTCACGGGACAAGGGGAGACAAGAGACCCAGTACTTC.

In nucleotides, the CDR3 is TGTGCCAGCAGTTTCAGGGAGAACACTGAAGCTTTCTTT. Protein product: CASSFRENTEAFF. The chain has TRBV27 and TRBJ1-1; maybe TRBD1 (5 bases). With 3 bases removed from V and 1 base from J, the gap between germline ends came to 6 bases. Germline V lookup: CDR1 MNHEY, CDR2 SMNVEV (reference sequence). This CDR3 comprises 13 residues.

V is TRBV2 and J is TRBJ2-7, with TRBD1 matching over 10 bases. The CDR3 consists of 14 residues. CDR1 is SNHLY, CDR2 FYNNEI, per germline. V was pared by 5 bases and J by 4 bases, with 5 bases of the junction left unmatched. CDR3 sequence reads: CASSRDRGSYEQYF. DNA for the CDR3: TGTGCCAGCAGTCGGGACAGGGGATCATACGAGCAGTACTTC. The full variable domain, rest sourced from reference TRBV2 and TRBJ2-7, is EPEVTQTPSHQVTQMGQEVILRCVPISNHLYFYWYRQILGQKVEFLVSFYNNEISEKSEIFDDQFSVERPDGSNFTLKIRSTKLEDSAMYFCASSRDRGSYEQYFGPGTRLTVT.

Points on this clone: The conserved phenylalanine or tryptophan normally closing the CDR3 is absent here, so this likely arose from a read error. The chain links TRBV6-1 to TRBJ1-2, with 9 bases lining up with TRBD1. J lost 3 bases, V lost 4 bases, and 12 bases had no gene match. The CDR3 is 17 amino acids. The germline V gene encodes CDR1 MNHNS and CDR2 SASEGT. The chain's CDR3 is CASSASGTGRHYYGYTL. In nucleotides, the CDR3 is TGTGCCAGCAGTGCCTCCGGGACAGGGAGGCACTACTATGGCTACACCCTC.

This chain links TRBV7-2 with TRBJ1-1, with 7 bases lining up with TRBD1. V lost 0 bases to trimming and J lost 0 bases; unmatched junction nucleotides: 10. The germline V gene encodes CDR1 SGHTA and CDR2 FQGNSA. CDR3 length: 18 residues. The CDR3 loop is CASSLARDSSRMNTEAFF. In nucleotides, the CDR3 is TGTGCCAGCAGCTTAGCCCGGGACAGTTCTAGGATGAACACTGAAGCTTTCTTT.

V usage is TRBV6-5 and J usage is TRBJ2-1, with 10 bases lining up with TRBD1. CDR1 is MNHEY and CDR2 is SVGAGI in the germline V gene. CDR3 length: 15 amino acids. V was clipped by 4 bases and J by 2 bases; unmatched bases: 2. The CDR3 loop is CASSSGTGAYNEQFF. The CDR3 DNA reads TGTGCCAGCAGTTCCGGGACAGGGGCCTACAATGAGCAGTTCTTC.

The V and J genes are TRBV19 and TRBJ1-5; a weak D match, TRBD1 (6 bases). The V gene lost 7 bases and the J gene lost 4 bases, with 8 bases spanning the gap. The germline CDR1 and CDR2 sequences are LNHDA and SQIVND (reference sequence). The CDR3 consists of 12 residues. CDR3: CASNTGNQPQHF. In DNA form, the CDR3 reads TGTGCCAGTAATACAGGGAATCAGCCCCAGCATTTT.

Notes on this clone: Other DNA sequences of this sample code for an identical CDR3. The chain is built from TRBV7-8 and TRBJ1-1; possible D gene TRBD1, 5 bases. The V end was cut by 0 bases, the J end by 2 bases, with 10 bases between. The CDR3 has 15 amino acids. The germline CDR1 and CDR2 sequences are SGHVS and FQNEAQ. The chain's CDR3 is CASSLALGTNTEAFF. The CDR3 DNA reads as TGTGCCAGCAGCTTAGCATTAGGGACTAACACTGAAGCTTTCTTT.

This clone showed up just once. The V gene is TRBV7-2, the J gene TRBJ2-5, with unresolved D. Germline-derived CDR1 and CDR2 are SGHTA and FQGNSA. This CDR3 comprises 14 residues. Trimming left V 2 bases short and J 1 base short, with 8 bases between. DNA of the CDR3: TGTGCCAGCAGCTTAACGACGACCCAAGAGACCCAGTACTTC. Residues: CASSLTTTQETQYF.

The J gene is TRBJ2-7, the V gene TRBV3-1 (or the pseudogene TRBV3-2); D may match TRBD1 or TRBD2 (6 bases each). The length of the CDR3 is 14 residues. The germline CDR1 and CDR2 sequences are LGHDT and YNNKEL (reference sequence). The V end lost 7 bases, the J end lost 4 bases, and 17 bases lay between the germline ends. CDR3 amino acids: CASTPSGARYEQYF. The CDR3 nucleotides are TGTGCCAGCACCCCGTCGGGGGCTAGGTACGAGCAGTACTTC.